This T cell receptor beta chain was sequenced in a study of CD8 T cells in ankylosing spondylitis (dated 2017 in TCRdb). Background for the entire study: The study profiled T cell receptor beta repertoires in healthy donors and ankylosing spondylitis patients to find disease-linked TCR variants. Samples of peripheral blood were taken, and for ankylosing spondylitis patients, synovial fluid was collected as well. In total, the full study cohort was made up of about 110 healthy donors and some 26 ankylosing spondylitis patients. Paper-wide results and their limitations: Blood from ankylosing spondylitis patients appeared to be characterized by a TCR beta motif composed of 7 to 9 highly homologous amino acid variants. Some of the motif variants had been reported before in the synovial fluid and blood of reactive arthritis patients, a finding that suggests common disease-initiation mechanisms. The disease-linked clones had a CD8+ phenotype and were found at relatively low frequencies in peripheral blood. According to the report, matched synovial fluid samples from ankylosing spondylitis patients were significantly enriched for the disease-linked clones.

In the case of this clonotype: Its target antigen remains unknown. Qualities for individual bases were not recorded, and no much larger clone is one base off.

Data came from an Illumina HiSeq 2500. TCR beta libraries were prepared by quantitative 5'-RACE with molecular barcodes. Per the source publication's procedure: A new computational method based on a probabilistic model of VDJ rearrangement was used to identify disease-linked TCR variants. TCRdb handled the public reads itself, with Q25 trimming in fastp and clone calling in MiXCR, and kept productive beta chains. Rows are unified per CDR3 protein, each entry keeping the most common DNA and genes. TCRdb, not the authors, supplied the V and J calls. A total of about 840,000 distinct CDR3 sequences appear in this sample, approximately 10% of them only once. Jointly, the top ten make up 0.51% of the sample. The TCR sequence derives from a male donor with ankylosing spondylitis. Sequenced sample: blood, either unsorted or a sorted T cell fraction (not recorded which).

The CDR3 is CASSLPDSIYEQYF. The base sequence is TGTGCCAGCAGCTTACCAGATTCTATCTACGAGCAGTACTTC. The rearrangement combines TRBV11-1 with TRBJ2-7; the D segment cannot be called with confidence. V sheds 2 bases and J sheds 3 bases, leaving 11 bases between their ends. CDR1 and CDR2, per the germline V gene (reference sequence), are SGHAT and FQDESV. The CDR3 has 14 amino acids, counting the end cysteine and phenylalanine. The sequence is cut down to CDR3 DNA, 42 bases in frame from base 1.